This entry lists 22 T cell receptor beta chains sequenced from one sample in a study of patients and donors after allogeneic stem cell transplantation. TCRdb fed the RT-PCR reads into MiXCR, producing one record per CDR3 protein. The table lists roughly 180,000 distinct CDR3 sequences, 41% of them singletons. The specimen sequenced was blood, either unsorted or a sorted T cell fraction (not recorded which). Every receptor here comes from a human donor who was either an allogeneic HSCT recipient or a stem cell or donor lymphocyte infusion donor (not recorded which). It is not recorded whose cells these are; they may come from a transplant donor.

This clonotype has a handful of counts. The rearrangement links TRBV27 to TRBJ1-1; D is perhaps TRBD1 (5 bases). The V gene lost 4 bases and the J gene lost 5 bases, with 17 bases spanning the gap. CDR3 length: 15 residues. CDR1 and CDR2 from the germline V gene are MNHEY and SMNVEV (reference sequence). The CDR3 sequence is CASSSAGPWGTEAFF. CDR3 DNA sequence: TGTGCCAGCAGTTCGGCCGGGCCATGGGGGACTGAAGCTTTCTTT.

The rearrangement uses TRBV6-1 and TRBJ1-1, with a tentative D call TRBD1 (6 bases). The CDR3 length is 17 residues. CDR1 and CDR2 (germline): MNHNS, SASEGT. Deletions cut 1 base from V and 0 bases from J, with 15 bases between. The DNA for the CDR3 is TGTGCCAGCAGTGAAGTTGGCAGGGGTTCTATGAACACTGAAGCTTTCTTT. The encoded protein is CASSEVGRGSMNTEAFF.

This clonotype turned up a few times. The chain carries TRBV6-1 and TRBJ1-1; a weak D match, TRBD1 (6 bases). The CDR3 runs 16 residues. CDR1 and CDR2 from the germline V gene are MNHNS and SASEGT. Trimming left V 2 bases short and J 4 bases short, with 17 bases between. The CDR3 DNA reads TGTGCCAGCAGTGAATGGTCCCCACAGGGCCCCACTGAAGCTTTCTTT. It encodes CASSEWSPQGPTEAFF.

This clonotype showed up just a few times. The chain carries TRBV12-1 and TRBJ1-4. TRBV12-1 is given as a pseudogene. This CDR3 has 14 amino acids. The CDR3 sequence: CASSFGGAEIRLFF. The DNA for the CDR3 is TGTGCCAGCAGCTTCGGGGGGGCCGAGATTCGACTGTTTTTT.

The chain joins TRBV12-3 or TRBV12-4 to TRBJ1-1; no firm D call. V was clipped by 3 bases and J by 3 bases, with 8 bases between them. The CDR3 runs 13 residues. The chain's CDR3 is CASSLGIHTEAFF. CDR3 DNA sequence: TGTGCCAGCAGTTTGGGAATCCACACTGAAGCTTTCTTT.

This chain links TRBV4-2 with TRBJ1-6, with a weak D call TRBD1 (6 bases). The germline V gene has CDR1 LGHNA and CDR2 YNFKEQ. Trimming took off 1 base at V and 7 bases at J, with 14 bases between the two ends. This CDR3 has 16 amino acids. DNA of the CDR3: TGTGCCAGCAGCCAAGGGTACAGGGACACGAATTCACCCCTCCACTTT. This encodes CASSQGYRDTNSPLHF.

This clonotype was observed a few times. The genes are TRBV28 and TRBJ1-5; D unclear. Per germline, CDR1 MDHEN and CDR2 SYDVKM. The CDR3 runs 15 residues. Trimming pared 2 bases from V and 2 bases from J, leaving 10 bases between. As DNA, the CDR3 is TGTGCCAGCAGTTTAAGTCCATCGGGCAATCAGCCCCAGCATTTT. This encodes CASSLSPSGNQPQHF.

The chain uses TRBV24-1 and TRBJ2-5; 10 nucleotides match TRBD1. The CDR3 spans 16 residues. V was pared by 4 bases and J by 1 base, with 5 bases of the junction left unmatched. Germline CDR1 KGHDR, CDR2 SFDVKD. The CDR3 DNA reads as TGTGCCACCAGTGACCCGGGACAGGGGTTCCAAGAGACCCAGTACTTC. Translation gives CATSDPGQGFQETQYF.

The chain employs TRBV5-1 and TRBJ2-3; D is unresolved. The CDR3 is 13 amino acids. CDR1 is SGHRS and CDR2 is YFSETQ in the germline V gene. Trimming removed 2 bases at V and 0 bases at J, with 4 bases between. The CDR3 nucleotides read TGCGCCAGCAGCTTCGATAGCACAGATACGCAGTATTTT. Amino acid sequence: CASSFDSTDTQYF.

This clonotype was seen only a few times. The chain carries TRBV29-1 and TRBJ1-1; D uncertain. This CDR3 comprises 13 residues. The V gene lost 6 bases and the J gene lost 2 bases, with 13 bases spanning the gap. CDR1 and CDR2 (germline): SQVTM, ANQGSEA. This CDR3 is CSVLIGSNTEAFF. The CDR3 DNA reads TGCAGCGTGTTGATAGGATCTAACACTGAAGCTTTCTTT.

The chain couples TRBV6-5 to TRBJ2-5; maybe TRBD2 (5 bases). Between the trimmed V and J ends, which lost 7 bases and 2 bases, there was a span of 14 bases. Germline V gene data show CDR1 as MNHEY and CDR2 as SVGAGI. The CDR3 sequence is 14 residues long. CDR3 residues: CASTPREPQETQYF. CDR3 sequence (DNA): TGTGCCAGCACCCCCCGGGAACCACAAGAGACCCAGTACTTC.

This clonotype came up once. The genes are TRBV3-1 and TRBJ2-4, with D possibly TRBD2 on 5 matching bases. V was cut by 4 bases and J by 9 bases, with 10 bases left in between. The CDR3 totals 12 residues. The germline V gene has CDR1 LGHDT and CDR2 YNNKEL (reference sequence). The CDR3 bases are TGTGCCAGCAGCCCCATCCGGGGCATTCAGTACTTC. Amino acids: CASSPIRGIQYF.

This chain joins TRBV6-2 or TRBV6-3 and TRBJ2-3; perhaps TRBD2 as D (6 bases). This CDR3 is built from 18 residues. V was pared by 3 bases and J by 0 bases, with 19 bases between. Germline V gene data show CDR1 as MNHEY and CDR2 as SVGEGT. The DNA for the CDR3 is TGTGCCAGCAGTTATCCTCACCTCAACCGGGGGAGCACAGATACGCAGTATTTT. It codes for CASSYPHLNRGSTDTQYF.

CDR3 sequence reads: CASTAPGTRNGYTF. The CDR3 nucleotides are TGTGCCAGCACCGCCCCAGGGACAAGAAATGGCTACACCTTC. This chain joins TRBV12-3 or TRBV12-4 and TRBJ1-2; perhaps TRBD1 as D (6 bases). The CDR3 has 14 residues. V shed 7 bases and J shed 6 bases, with 18 bases lying between them.

The CDR3 loop is CASRLGAGGPYNEQFF. CDR3 nucleotide sequence: TGTGCCAGCAGGCTTGGGGCGGGAGGTCCCTACAATGAGCAGTTCTTC. The chain uses TRBV6-2 or TRBV6-3 and TRBJ2-1; 8 bases line up with TRBD2. The CDR3 has 16 residues. After removal of 6 bases from V and 2 bases from J, the junction contained 9 bases not matched to a gene. Germline-derived CDR1 and CDR2 are MNHEY and SVGEGT.

The chain's CDR3 is CSAKQGQVDTEAFF. CDR3 coding DNA: TGCAGTGCTAAACAGGGGCAAGTTGACACTGAAGCTTTCTTT. The chain carries TRBV20-1 and TRBJ1-1; 7 nucleotides line up with TRBD1. The germline CDR1 and CDR2 sequences are DFQATT and SNEGSKA (reference sequence). The CDR3 has 14 residues. The junction had 8 bases not matched to a gene; V was cut back by 4 bases and J by 3 bases.

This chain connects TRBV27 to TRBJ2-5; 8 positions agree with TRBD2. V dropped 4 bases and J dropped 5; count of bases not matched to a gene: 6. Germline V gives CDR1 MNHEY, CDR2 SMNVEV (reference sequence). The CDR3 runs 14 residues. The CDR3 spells CASSSSQREETQYF. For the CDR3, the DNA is TGTGCCAGCAGTTCATCTCAGCGGGAGGAGACCCAGTACTTC.

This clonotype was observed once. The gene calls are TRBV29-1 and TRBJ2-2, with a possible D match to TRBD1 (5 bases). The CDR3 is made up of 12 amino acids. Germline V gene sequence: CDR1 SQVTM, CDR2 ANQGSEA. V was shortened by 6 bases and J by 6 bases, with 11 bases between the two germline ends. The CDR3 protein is CSVPDSAGELFF. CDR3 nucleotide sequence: TGCAGCGTCCCCGACAGTGCCGGGGAGCTGTTTTTT.

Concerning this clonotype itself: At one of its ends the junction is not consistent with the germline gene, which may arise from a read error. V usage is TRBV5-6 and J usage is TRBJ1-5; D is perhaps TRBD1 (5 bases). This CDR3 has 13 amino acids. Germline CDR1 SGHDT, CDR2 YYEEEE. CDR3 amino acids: CASSLDSSQPQHF. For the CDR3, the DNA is TGTGCCAGCAGCCTCGACAGCAGTCAGCCCCAGCATTTT. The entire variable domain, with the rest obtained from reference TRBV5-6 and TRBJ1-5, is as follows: DAGVTQSPTHLIKTRGQQVTLRCSPKSGHDTVSWYQQALGQGPQFIFQYYEEEERQRGNFPDRFSGHQFPNYSSELNVNALLLGDSALYLCASSLDSSQPQHFGDGTRLSIL.

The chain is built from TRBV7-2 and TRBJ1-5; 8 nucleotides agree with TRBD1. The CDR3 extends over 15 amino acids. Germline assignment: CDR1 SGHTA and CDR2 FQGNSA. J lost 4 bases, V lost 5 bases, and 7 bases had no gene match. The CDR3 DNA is TGTGCCAGCAGCGTTTACAGGGGGGAAAATCAGCCCCAGCATTTT. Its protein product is CASSVYRGENQPQHF.

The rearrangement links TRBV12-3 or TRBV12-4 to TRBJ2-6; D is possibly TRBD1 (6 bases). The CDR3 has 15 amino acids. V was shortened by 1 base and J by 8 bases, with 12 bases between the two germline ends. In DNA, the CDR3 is TGTGCCAGCAGTTTAGGACAGGCTGGACCCAACGTCCTGACTTTC. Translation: CASSLGQAGPNVLTF.

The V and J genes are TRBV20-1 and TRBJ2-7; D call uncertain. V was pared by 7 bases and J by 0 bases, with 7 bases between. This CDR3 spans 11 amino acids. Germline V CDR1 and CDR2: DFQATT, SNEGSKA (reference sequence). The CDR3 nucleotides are TGCAGTGGCTTAAGCTCCTACGAGCAGTACTTC. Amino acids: CSGLSSYEQYF.